This TCR beta chain was captured by sequencing in a study of molecular identifiers for immune sequencing clone quantification. Study in general: In replicates, the authors split RNA from approximately 20,000 or 100,000 naive CD8 cells five ways and sequenced four. Broader study findings: Clonotypes topping 20 RNA copies carried over 98% of effector molecules but under 1% of naive ones. The study reportedly detected spiked Jurkat TCR RNA from one cell among about a million naive cells.

This clonotype was detected only a few times. Its antigen is unknown. It was with previously described methods and listed TCR primers that bulk TCR libraries were made. TCRdb used MiXCR to reprocess the PCR reads, holding one entry per CDR3 protein. Of more than 450,000 distinct CDR3 sequences listed, under 30% are singletons. The CDR3 consists of 15 residues. Germline assignment: CDR1 SNHLY and CDR2 FYNNEI. Deletions cut 6 bases from V and 1 base from J, with 13 bases between. The source is a human donor in good health. Some libraries in this study had Jurkat cell RNA spiked in. V gene TRBV2 combines with J gene TRBJ1-5, with TRBD1 as a possible D gene (5 bases). The specimen was naive CD8+ T cells from blood, with Jurkat cell RNA spiked in. Subset denoted: FACS-sorted CD8+CD4-CCR7+CD45RA+ naive T cells. The CDR3 is CASRDHRTSNQPQHF. In DNA, the CDR3 is TGTGCCAGCAGAGACCACAGGACGAGCAATCAGCCCCAGCATTTT. Using reference TRBV2 and TRBJ1-5 for the parts outside the CDR3, the full variable domain is EPEVTQTPSHQVTQMGQEVILRCVPISNHLYFYWYRQILGQKVEFLVSFYNNEISEKSEIFDDQFSVERPDGSNFTLKIRSTKLEDSAMYFCASRDHRTSNQPQHFGDGTRLSIL.